The present T cell receptor beta chain was sequenced within a study of T cells after yellow fever vaccination. Overall study results and limits: Researchers report a weaker secondary response that nonetheless peaked faster, day 5 versus 15. Reappearing after the booster were most of the clones from primary vaccination (roughly 95% CD4, 75% to 90% CD8). There was a small share of clonotypes that showed up in both the CD4 and CD8 compartments.

They built TCR cDNA with 5'RACE template switching, a step that put in a universal primer site and UMIs. TCRdb reanalysed the 5' RACE reads using MiXCR and keeps one entry per CDR3 protein. The data show just under 600,000 distinct CDR3 sequences, roughly 13% seen once. This clonotype was seen a few times. Its target is not known. The TCR comes from a man aged 25-45 years who received the YFV17D yellow fever vaccine. Specimen: PBMCs, collected on the day of the yellow fever booster vaccination.

CDR3 sequence (DNA): TGCAGCGTCGGGACCCGGGACAGGGGCACTGAAGCTTTCTTT. Encoded protein: CSVGTRDRGTEAFF. V usage is TRBV29-1 and J usage is TRBJ1-1, with 10 bases matching TRBD1. Germline lookup yields CDR1 SQVTM and CDR2 ANQGSEA. This CDR3 spans 14 amino acids. The trim removed 6 bases at V and 4 bases at J, leaving 8 bases unmatched.